This TCR beta chain was found in a study of early T cells in non-severe SARS-CoV-2 infection. Overall study results and limits: Private and CD4 specificities were missed by VDJdb matching, skewed to anti-spike CD8.

CDR3 length: 14 residues. Of note for this clonotype: Antigen unknown.

Researchers tagged individual cDNA molecules with unique molecular identifiers. TCRdb independently ran MiXCR on the 5' RACE reads; one entry per CDR3 protein. The repertoire consists of tens of thousands of distinct CDR3 sequences, with approximately 10% occurring once and the leading ten covering nearly 3%. The chain carries TRBV3-2 and TRBJ2-7; the D call of TRBD1 is as the table states it, not checked on the DNA. TRBV3-2 is assigned pseudogene status. The source of this sequence is an adult who was a healthcare worker with PCR-confirmed SARS-CoV-2 infection or an uninfected control (not recorded which). The sequencing here drew on whole blood, taken at baseline. The CDR3 nucleotides are TGTGCCAGCAGCCCGGGACAATTCTCCTACGAGCAGTACTTC. Its translation: CASSPGQFSYEQYF.